These 29 T cell receptor beta chains were all obtained from the same sample, sequenced in a study of cytomegalovirus exposure and HLA in healthy donors. The study ran its PCR with 60 Vbeta and 13 Jbeta primers. Some clones are missing from TCRdb's copy, which holds only in-frame ones; the method was immunoSEQ multiplex PCR. The sample lists approximately 190,000 clones; more than 65% were seen once. The source material was PBMCs. The origin of the receptors is a man between 40 and 49 years old in good health and CMV-seropositive.

The gene calls are TRBV29-1 and TRBJ1-2; no definite D call. Trimming stripped 4 bases from V and 8 bases from J, with 8 bases between. The V gene's germline CDR1 is SQVTM and CDR2 ANQGSEA. The CDR3 extends over 10 amino acids. The CDR3 is CSVVLYGYTF. As DNA, the CDR3 is TGCAGCGTTGTACTATACGGCTACACCTTC.

In this sample, this clone turned up once. V gene TRBV28 combines with J gene TRBJ2-7; TRBD1 matches at 9 bases. CDR1 is MDHEN and CDR2 is SYDVKM in the germline V gene. Trimming at V came to 6 bases and at J to 6 bases, leaving 9 bases not matched to a gene. The CDR3 has 14 amino acids. CDR3 region: CASSQPGQGCEQYF. The DNA for the CDR3 is TGTGCCAGCAGCCAGCCGGGACAGGGTTGCGAGCAGTACTTC. Using reference TRBV28 and TRBJ2-7 for the parts outside the CDR3, the full variable domain is DVKVTQSSRYLVKRTGEKVFLECVQDMDHENMFWYRQDPGLGLRLIYFSYDVKMKEKGDIPEGYSVSREKKERFSLILESASTNQTSMYLCASSQPGQGCEQYFGPGTRLTVT.

The chain uses TRBV18 and TRBJ1-4; 8 bases agree with TRBD1. Germline loops: CDR1 KGHSH, CDR2 LQKENI. J was trimmed by 8 bases and V by 4 bases; bases with no gene match: 6. The CDR3 totals 14 residues. The CDR3 DNA follows: TGTGCCAGCTCACAAGGACAGGGACTCGAAAAACTGTTTTTT. It codes for CASSQGQGLEKLFF.

The chain carries TRBV5-6 and TRBJ2-7; 13 positions agree with TRBD2. The V and J ends lost 1 base and 2 bases, in that order; junction bases with no gene match: 0. The germline V gene has CDR1 SGHDT and CDR2 YYEEEE. CDR3 size: 15 residues. CDR3 in amino acids: CASSLTSGGAYEQYF. The CDR3 region has the DNA TGTGCCAGCAGCTTGACTAGCGGGGGGGCCTACGAGCAGTACTTC.

This clone was observed a handful of times. The gene calls are TRBV2 and TRBJ2-4; the match to TRBD2 covers 14 bases. The germline gives CDR1 SNHLY, CDR2 FYNNEI. Trimming at V came to 7 bases and at J to 0 bases, leaving 5 bases not matched to a gene. CDR3 length equals 17 residues. DNA for the CDR3: TGTGCCAGCACCCCAGGACTAGCGGGGGGAGCCAAAAACATTCAGTACTTC. Amino acid sequence: CASTPGLAGGAKNIQYF.

This sequence joins TRBV6-5 and TRBJ2-7, with D maybe TRBD2 (6 bases). The V end was cut by 7 bases, the J end by 4 bases, with 11 bases between. This CDR3 has 12 amino acids. The germline V gene encodes CDR1 MNHEY and CDR2 SVGAGI. The CDR3 DNA follows: TGTGCCAGCACCCAGACTAGATACGAGCAGTACTTC. This codes for CASTQTRYEQYF.

The rearrangement links TRBV19 to TRBJ1-1, with 10 nucleotides matching TRBD1. V lost 7 bases and J lost 1; bases outside the gene matches: 12. Germline V gene lookup returns CDR1 LNHDA and CDR2 SQIVND (reference sequence). The CDR3 consists of 17 residues. CDR3 residues: CASMGRQGASRNTEAFF. The CDR3 region has the DNA TGTGCCAGTATGGGGAGACAGGGGGCCTCGAGGAACACTGAAGCTTTCTTT.

The chain employs TRBV29-1 and TRBJ1-3, with 9 nucleotides matching TRBD1. Trimming removed 7 bases from V and 7 bases from J; junction bases left unmatched: 5. The CDR3 length is 12 residues. Germline V gene sequence: CDR1 SQVTM, CDR2 ANQGSEA. The CDR3 DNA sequence: TGCAGCGCCAGTGACAGGGGGAACACCATATATTTT. Protein product: CSASDRGNTIYF.

Only a few counts were recorded for this clone. The rearrangement links TRBV5-1 to TRBJ2-7; 9 bases line up with TRBD1. With 4 bases clipped from V and 1 base from J, the junction kept 3 bases outside the gene matches. This CDR3 region has 14 residues. The V gene's germline CDR1 is SGHRS and CDR2 YFSETQ. CDR3 coding DNA: TGCGCCAGCAGCCCCGGGACAGGGTCCTACGAGCAGTACTTC. Its translation: CASSPGTGSYEQYF.

The chain recombines TRBV6-4 with TRBJ2-2; perhaps TRBD2 as D (5 bases). Trimming removed 6 bases at V and 4 bases at J, with 12 bases between. Germline values: CDR1 MRHNA, CDR2 SNTAGT. The CDR3 extends over 14 amino acids. The CDR3 region has the DNA TGTGCCAGCAGCCTAAAGGGAGTCACCGGGGAGCTGTTTTTT. Protein: CASSLKGVTGELFF.

This clone showed up just a few times. V gene TRBV19 combines with J gene TRBJ1-6, with 7 bases fitting TRBD1. This CDR3 is built from 17 residues. The trim removed 1 base at V and 1 base at J, leaving 4 bases unmatched. Germline CDR1 reads LNHDA; CDR2 reads SQIVND (reference sequence). CDR3 sequence (DNA): TGTGCCAGTAGTATAGGGACAGGTCCTTCCTATAATTCACCCCTCCACTTT. Its protein is CASSIGTGPSYNSPLHF.

The V and J genes are TRBV6-1 and TRBJ1-5; no clear D gene. Trimming cost V 4 bases and J 0 bases, with 10 bases left between them. CDR1 is MNHNS, CDR2 SASEGT, per germline. This CDR3 has 15 residues. CDR3 region: CASSGERYSNQPQHF. In DNA form, the CDR3 reads TGTGCCAGCAGTGGAGAACGGTATAGCAATCAGCCCCAGCATTTT.

The CDR3 coding sequence is TGCGCCAGCAGTGAGTCAAGGGGGGCGGGAGTGTCAGAGACCCAGTACTTC. Translating gives CASSESRGAGVSETQYF. The rearrangement uses TRBV10-2 and TRBJ2-5; the D gene is possibly TRBD2 (7 bases). V was clipped by 0 bases and J by 4 bases, with 18 bases between them. This CDR3 is built from 17 residues. Germline values: CDR1 WSHSY, CDR2 SAAADI.

Points on this clone: Within the sample, other DNA sequences also encode this same CDR3. This rearrangement joins TRBV29-1 to TRBJ2-1; 10 bases are shared with TRBD2. The V segment lost 3 bases and the J segment 0 bases; nucleotides outside the gene matches: 14. Germline-derived CDR1 and CDR2 are SQVTM and ANQGSEA. This CDR3 spans 19 amino acids. CDR3 loop: CSVEGWSPSSGSSYNEQFF. CDR3 DNA sequence: TGCAGCGTTGAGGGATGGTCTCCTTCTAGCGGGAGCTCCTACAATGAGCAGTTCTTC.

The rearrangement links TRBV29-1 to TRBJ2-3, with a tentative D call TRBD2 (5 bases). The V gene's germline CDR1 is SQVTM and CDR2 ANQGSEA. V was cut by 5 bases and J by 3 bases, with 9 bases left in between. The CDR3 extends over 12 amino acids. The CDR3, as DNA: TGCAGCGTTCTAAGAGGGACAGATACGCAGTATTTT. Its protein is CSVLRGTDTQYF.

The CDR3 sequence: CASSIDRGQETQYF. As DNA, the CDR3 is TGTGCCAGTAGTATAGATCGGGGGCAAGAGACCCAGTACTTC. The rearrangement joins TRBV19 to TRBJ2-5, with D possibly being TRBD2 (6 bases). V dropped 0 bases and J dropped 2 bases, with 7 bases sitting between them. Per the germline V gene, CDR1 is LNHDA and CDR2 is SQIVND (reference sequence). The CDR3 is 14 amino acids.

The count of this clone is one. The chain is built from TRBV6-6 and TRBJ2-1; 7 bases are a match to TRBD2. Germline CDR1 MNHNY, CDR2 SVGAGI (reference sequence). V trimming: 10 bases; J trimming: 5 bases; junction bases outside the gene matches: 8. The CDR3 is 13 residues long. The DNA for the CDR3 is TGTGCCACCCTTCGGGGGAGGGACAATGAGCAGTTCTTC. It is translated as CATLRGRDNEQFF.

The gene calls are TRBV10-3 and TRBJ2-2, with 9 bases identical to TRBD2. This CDR3 region has 15 residues. Germline CDR1 ENHRY, CDR2 SYGVKD. Trimming cost V 8 bases and J 1 base; bases outside gene matches: 5. CDR3 sequence: CAIGEREENTGELFF. CDR3 nucleotides: TGTGCCATCGGAGAGCGGGAGGAGAACACCGGGGAGCTGTTTTTT.

This clone was counted a few times. The chain carries TRBV6-5 and TRBJ2-7; no reliable D call. V lost 5 bases and J lost 6, with 8 bases in between. Germline assignment: CDR1 MNHEY and CDR2 SVGAGI. This CDR3 has 11 amino acids. The CDR3 loop is CASSNTGEQYF. The CDR3 DNA reads TGTGCCAGCAGTAATACTGGCGAGCAGTACTTC.

This clone was counted only a few times. The V and J genes are TRBV4-2 and TRBJ1-2, with 7 bases fitting TRBD1. The germline CDR1 and CDR2 sequences are LGHNA and YNFKEQ. The CDR3 extends over 14 amino acids. The V gene end was trimmed by 4 bases and the J gene end by 3 bases; junction bases not matched to a gene: 5. DNA for the CDR3: TGTGCCAGCAGCCCCCGACAGGGTGACTATGGCTACACCTTC. Translating gives CASSPRQGDYGYTF.

The J gene is TRBJ1-1, the V gene TRBV9, with TRBD1 matching 8 bases. The germline gives CDR1 SGDLS, CDR2 YYNGEE. This CDR3 region has 15 residues. Trimming at V came to 0 bases and at J to 5 bases, leaving 6 bases not matched to a gene. CDR3 amino acids: CASSVGQGASTEAFF. DNA for the CDR3: TGTGCCAGCAGCGTAGGTCAGGGGGCGTCAACTGAAGCTTTCTTT.

V usage is TRBV6-5 and J usage is TRBJ1-1; TRBD1 agrees at 7 bases. V lost 6 bases and J lost 13; bases outside the gene matches: 8. CDR3 length equals 11 residues. Germline V gene sequence: CDR1 MNHEY, CDR2 SVGAGI. The CDR3 spells CASSQGVLVFF. CDR3 coding DNA: TGTGCCAGCAGCCAGGGGGTTTTGGTTTTCTTT.

The genes are TRBV5-4 and TRBJ1-3; TRBD1 matches at 8 bases. Trimming took 0 bases from V and 8 from J; bases not matched to a gene: 7. The CDR3 loop spans 15 amino acids. Germline V lookup: CDR1 SGHNT, CDR2 YYREEE (reference sequence). The CDR3 coding sequence is TGTGCCAGCAGCTTGGCGGGACAGGTTACGGACACCATATATTTT. It specifies CASSLAGQVTDTIYF.

This chain uses TRBV2 with TRBJ1-5, with TRBD1 identical over 7 bases. The CDR3 runs to 16 residues. From germline, CDR1 is SNHLY and CDR2 FYNNEI. V lost 6 bases and J lost 3; bases outside the gene matches: 11. The CDR3 here is CASSPLGGQNNQPQHF. The CDR3 region has the DNA TGTGCCAGCAGCCCCCTCGGGGGACAGAACAATCAGCCCCAGCATTTT.

This rearrangement joins TRBV9 to TRBJ2-3, with D tentatively TRBD1 (6 bases). V was trimmed by 0 bases and J by 2 bases, leaving 10 bases between them. The CDR3 runs 15 residues. Looked up from germline, CDR1 is SGDLS and CDR2 is YYNGEE. The CDR3 sequence: CASSVEGDITDTQYF. CDR3 bases: TGTGCCAGCAGCGTAGAAGGGGACATCACAGATACGCAGTATTTT.

The chain has TRBV11-2 and TRBJ2-7; unclear D gene. Germline CDR1 and CDR2: SGHAT and FQNNGV. V was shortened by 0 bases and J by 4 bases, with 10 bases between the two germline ends. The CDR3 contains 14 residues. In nucleotides, the CDR3 is TGTGCCAGCAGCTTAGATATGAGGTCTTACGAGCAGTACTTC. Its protein product is CASSLDMRSYEQYF.

V gene TRBV28 combines with J gene TRBJ2-3, with D tentatively TRBD1 (6 bases). Germline-derived CDR1 and CDR2 are MDHEN and SYDVKM. V was clipped by 6 bases and J by 0 bases, with 13 bases between them. The CDR3 consists of 15 residues. The CDR3 region is CASRAGAASTDTQYF. The CDR3 DNA reads as TGTGCCAGCAGGGCAGGGGCGGCGAGCACAGATACGCAGTATTTT. The whole variable domain, filled in from reference TRBV28 and TRBJ2-3, reads DVKVTQSSRYLVKRTGEKVFLECVQDMDHENMFWYRQDPGLGLRLIYFSYDVKMKEKGDIPEGYSVSREKKERFSLILESASTNQTSMYLCASRAGAASTDTQYFGPGTRLTVL.

The J gene is TRBJ1-5, the V gene TRBV19, with 10 bases lining up with TRBD1. The CDR3 sequence is 15 residues long. V shed 5 bases, J shed 2 bases, and the junction held 3 bases outside the gene matches. Germline assignment: CDR1 LNHDA and CDR2 SQIVND (reference sequence). This chain's CDR3 is CASSPGQGGNQPQHF. The CDR3 DNA sequence: TGTGCCAGTAGTCCCGGACAGGGGGGCAATCAGCCCCAGCATTTT.

This chain links TRBV19 with TRBJ1-4, with 8 nucleotides matching TRBD1. V trimming: 5 bases; J trimming: 8 bases; junction bases outside the gene matches: 10. The germline CDR1 and CDR2 sequences are LNHDA and SQIVND (reference sequence). This CDR3 is built from 15 residues. For the CDR3, the DNA is TGTGCCAGTAGTCCGTGGACAGGGAAGAGGGAAAAACTGTTTTTT. Translated: CASSPWTGKREKLFF.